The 15 T cell receptor beta chains given below trace back to one sample, sequenced in a study of cytomegalovirus exposure and HLA in healthy donors. PCR primers comprised 60 Vbeta and 13 Jbeta primers. Repertoires were generated with immunoSEQ multiplex PCR, while TCRdb's copy carries only in-frame clones and drops some. Found here are 95,000 to 120,000 clones, about four fifths of them singletons; the top ten hold roughly 2.5%. Sequenced sample: PBMCs. These receptors were taken from a woman aged 18-29 years in good health and CMV-seronegative.

The V call is TRBV7-8, the J call TRBJ1-1; 9 nucleotides agree with TRBD1. Trimming at V came to 3 bases and at J to 4 bases, leaving 9 bases not matched to a gene. The V gene's germline CDR1 is SGHVS and CDR2 FQNEAQ. The CDR3 covers 16 residues. The CDR3 sequence is CASSLEQGALGTEAFF. CDR3 bases: TGTGCCAGCAGCTTGGAACAGGGGGCATTGGGCACTGAAGCTTTCTTT.

The chain recombines TRBV5-4 with TRBJ1-1, with 7 bases aligning to TRBD1. CDR3 size: 17 residues. Germline loops: CDR1 SGHNT, CDR2 YYREEE (reference sequence). Trimming at V came to 3 bases and at J to 0 bases, leaving 11 bases not matched to a gene. CDR3 DNA sequence: TGTGCCAGCAGCTCCCTTGTCAAGGGACAGATGAACACTGAAGCTTTCTTT. It encodes CASSSLVKGQMNTEAFF.

V and J are TRBV5-4 and TRBJ2-1; D might be TRBD1 (5 bases). From germline, CDR1 is SGHNT and CDR2 YYREEE (reference sequence). V was pared by 4 bases and J by 7 bases, with 18 bases between. The CDR3 loop spans 15 amino acids. CDR3 coding DNA: TGTGCCAGCAGCCCCCCGTTGGGGCATGAGAATGAGCAGTTCTTC. Residues: CASSPPLGHENEQFF.

Turning to this clone: An end of the junction does not agree with germline; a read error may underlie this. The chain has TRBV6-1 and TRBJ1-2; D is undetermined. The CDR3 contains 13 residues. Germline V gene lookup returns CDR1 MNHNS and CDR2 SASEGT. The CDR3 nucleotides are TGTGCCAGCAGTTCCGGCCTGGGCTATGGTTACACCTTC. Translation gives CASSSGLGYGYTF.

This chain uses TRBV6-1 with TRBJ2-5, with D perhaps matching TRBD1 (6 bases). V lost 5 bases and J 2 bases, leaving 15 bases between the germline ends. CDR1 is MNHNS, CDR2 SASEGT, per germline. There are 15 residues in the CDR3. The CDR3 DNA is TGTGCCAGCAGTCAACAGGGTCCCTCTCAAGAGACCCAGTACTTC. Its translation: CASSQQGPSQETQYF.

The chain links TRBV25-1 to TRBJ1-1; 7 bases are shared with TRBD1. With V trimmed by 7 bases and J by 3 bases, 8 bases remained unmatched. The CDR3 is 14 amino acids. Germline V gene sequence: CDR1 MGHDK, CDR2 SYGVNS. The CDR3 region has the DNA TGTGCCAGCACTAGACAGGGTCGCTACACTGAAGCTTTCTTT. Its translation: CASTRQGRYTEAFF.

The rearrangement joins TRBV6-5 to TRBJ1-2; D remains ambiguous. This CDR3 is built from 14 residues. Trimming shortened V by 6 bases and J by 5 bases, and 16 bases separated the two germline ends. The V gene's germline CDR1 is MNHEY and CDR2 SVGAGI. The CDR3 loop reads CASSRSEGGYGYTF. In nucleotides, the CDR3 is TGTGCCAGCAGCCGCTCCGAGGGCGGATATGGCTACACCTTC.

For the CDR3, the DNA is TGTGCCAGCAGGTCAGGGTCCAGGAAAGAGACCCAGTACTTC. Its translation: CASRSGSRKETQYF. This chain connects TRBV7-9 to TRBJ2-5; a possible D gene is TRBD1 (5 bases). V was shortened by 6 bases and J by 3 bases, with 14 bases between the two germline ends. There are 14 residues in the CDR3. Germline V gene lookup returns CDR1 SEHNR and CDR2 FQNEAQ (reference sequence).

This clone appeared once. The chain employs TRBV16 and TRBJ2-2; 7 bases are shared with TRBD2. This CDR3 is built from 15 residues. From germline, CDR1 is KGHSY and CDR2 FQNENV. V lost 4 bases, J lost 5 bases, and 7 bases stayed unmatched. Here the CDR3 reads CASSRSAGDTGELFF. The CDR3 DNA sequence: TGTGCCAGCAGCCGAAGTGCGGGAGATACCGGGGAGCTGTTTTTT. The entire variable domain, with the rest obtained from reference TRBV16 and TRBJ2-2, is as follows: GEEVAQTPKHLVRGEGQKAKLYCAPIKGHSYVFWYQQVLKNEFKFLISFQNENVFDETGMPKERFSAKCLPNSPCSLEIQATKLEDSAVYFCASSRSAGDTGELFFGEGSRLTVL.

The chain joins TRBV5-6 to TRBJ1-2, with D possibly matching TRBD1 (6 bases). The germline CDR1 and CDR2 sequences are SGHDT and YYEEEE. V was trimmed by 6 bases and J by 5 bases, leaving 14 bases between them. The CDR3 extends over 13 amino acids. For the CDR3, the DNA is TGTGCCAGCATACAGACAGGATGGTATGGCTACACCTTC. Its protein product is CASIQTGWYGYTF.

The CDR3 protein is CASSLPVLAGGPYNEQFF. CDR3 bases: TGTGCCAGCAGTTTACCCGTCCTAGCGGGAGGGCCCTACAATGAGCAGTTCTTC. The chain recombines TRBV27 with TRBJ2-1; TRBD2 matches at 12 bases. V lost 2 bases, J lost 2 bases, and 7 bases stayed unmatched. The CDR3 is 18 residues long. Germline V gene sequence: CDR1 MNHEY, CDR2 SMNVEV (reference sequence).

This chain links TRBV7-9 with TRBJ2-1, with TRBD2 as a possible D gene (5 bases). CDR1 and CDR2 from the germline V gene are SEHNR and FQNEAQ (reference sequence). The CDR3 spans 13 residues. The V gene lost 8 bases and the J gene lost 4 bases, with 12 bases spanning the gap. CDR3 sequence: CASGSSGYNEQFF. The CDR3 DNA reads as TGTGCCAGCGGTTCCTCGGGGTACAATGAGCAGTTCTTC.

This clone was recorded a few times. As DNA, the CDR3 is TGTGCCAGCAGCTTGTCAGGGTACCACGAGCAGTACTTC. It translates to CASSLSGYHEQYF. J is TRBJ2-7 and V is TRBV5-4; weak D call: TRBD1 (5 bases). Trimming pared 1 base from V and 5 bases from J, leaving 10 bases between. The CDR3 has 13 residues. CDR1 SGHNT and CDR2 YYREEE come from the germline V gene (reference sequence).

The sample holds one count of this clone. The V gene is TRBV16, the J gene TRBJ2-3, with D possibly matching TRBD1 (5 bases). There are 15 residues in the CDR3. Germline CDR1 KGHSY, CDR2 FQNENV. The ends were cut back, 0 bases at V and 1 base at J, with 8 bases in the middle. The CDR3 sequence: CASSQSGVGTDTQYF. CDR3 bases: TGTGCCAGCAGCCAATCAGGGGTTGGCACAGATACGCAGTATTTT.

V and J are TRBV6-1 and TRBJ1-4; tentatively, D is TRBD1 (5 bases). The CDR3 totals 15 residues. Trimming took off 7 bases at V and 6 bases at J, with 18 bases between the two ends. From germline, CDR1 is MNHNS and CDR2 SASEGT. The DNA of the CDR3 is TGTGCCAGCAAAAACCGGGACTTAGGGTATGAAAAACTGTTTTTT. It translates to CASKNRDLGYEKLFF.